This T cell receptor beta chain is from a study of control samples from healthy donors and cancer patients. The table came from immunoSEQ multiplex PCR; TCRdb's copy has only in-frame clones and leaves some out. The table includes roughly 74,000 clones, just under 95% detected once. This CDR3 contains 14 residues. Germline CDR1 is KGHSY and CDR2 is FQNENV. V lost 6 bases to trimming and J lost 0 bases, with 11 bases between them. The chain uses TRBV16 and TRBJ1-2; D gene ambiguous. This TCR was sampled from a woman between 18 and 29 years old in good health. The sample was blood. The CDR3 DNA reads TGTGCCAGCAGTTTCGGAAGTGCTAACTATGGCTACACCTTC. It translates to CASSFGSANYGYTF.